Given below is one TCR beta chain in context. A few counts support this clone. Its antigen has not been determined. Nothing much larger sits one base from this clone, and base qualities are not available. This specimen comes from a study of T cell changes during pregnancy in multiple sclerosis (dated by TCRdb to the late 2010s). Background on the whole study: The study examined how the T cell repertoire changed over the course of pregnancy in women with multiple sclerosis.

Library generation was performed with the immunoSEQ multiplex PCR assay. This immuneACCESS table, as held by TCRdb, lists in-frame sequences with V and J called but not all clones. Of the missing ones, under half trace to an unresolved V gene in checked studies; the others have no known cause. This sample holds approximately 58,000 clones; approximately 92% were observed only once. 2.5% to 3% of the sample is in the top ten clones. V is shortened by 0 bases, J by 3 bases, and the region joining them spans 9 bases. CDR3 length: 14 amino acids, cysteine to phenylalanine. The CDR3 DNA has 42 bases and is translated from base 1. CDR1 and CDR2, looked up from the germline V gene (reference sequence), are WNHNN and SYGVQD.

The chain joins TRBV10-1 to TRBJ2-7, with TRBD1 as a weak D call on 5 bases. Sequenced material: peripheral blood, taken in the second trimester of pregnancy. This TCR was recovered from a female donor in good health, enrolled as a control in a pregnancy study. The DNA sequence is as follows: TGCGCCAGCAGTGAGTCCGGAGACAGCTACGAGCAGTACTTC. It codes for CASSESGDSYEQYF.